The clone carrying this TCR beta chain is classed as large. Its target is unknown. The source of the sample is a study of vaccination and CD4 T cells after COVID-19. Turning to the study itself: Collection of post-COVID samples occurred a median roughly 110 days after diagnosis, spanning a range of 35 to 161. In culture, cells were exposed to overlapping spike peptides from SARS-CoV-2, HCoV-NL63, HCoV-OC43 and HCoV-229E. Some control cultures received a CEFX pool, which served as the positive control. Others received an HIV-1 Nef pool or no peptide.

Treatment described: roughly 11-day PBMC culture with coronavirus spike peptide pools or control peptides (ViraFEST assay). With about 10 ug/ml peptide pools and roughly 9.4 IU/ml IL-2, PBMCs were cultured at approximately 2 million per well. Oncomine TCR Beta short-read sequencing was applied to DNA from cultured CD4+ T cells. MiXCR, run by TCRdb on the PCR reads, gives a single entry per CDR3 protein. Altogether some 8,100 distinct CDR3 sequences are present, 50% being singletons, with the ten largest covering 15% to 20%. The CDR3 is 18 residues long. V shed 5 bases, J shed 0 bases, and the junction held 10 bases outside the gene matches.

The clonotype originates from a human donor who had recovered from COVID-19. J is TRBJ1-6 and V is TRBV12-3 or TRBV12-4, with TRBD1 identical over 7 bases. Sequencing input: CD4+ T cells from blood, cultured in vitro. The CDR3 DNA is TGTGCCAGCAGTCGAACAGGGGTGCGGAGCTCCTATAATTCACCCCTCCACTTT. Translation gives CASSRTGVRSSYNSPLHF.